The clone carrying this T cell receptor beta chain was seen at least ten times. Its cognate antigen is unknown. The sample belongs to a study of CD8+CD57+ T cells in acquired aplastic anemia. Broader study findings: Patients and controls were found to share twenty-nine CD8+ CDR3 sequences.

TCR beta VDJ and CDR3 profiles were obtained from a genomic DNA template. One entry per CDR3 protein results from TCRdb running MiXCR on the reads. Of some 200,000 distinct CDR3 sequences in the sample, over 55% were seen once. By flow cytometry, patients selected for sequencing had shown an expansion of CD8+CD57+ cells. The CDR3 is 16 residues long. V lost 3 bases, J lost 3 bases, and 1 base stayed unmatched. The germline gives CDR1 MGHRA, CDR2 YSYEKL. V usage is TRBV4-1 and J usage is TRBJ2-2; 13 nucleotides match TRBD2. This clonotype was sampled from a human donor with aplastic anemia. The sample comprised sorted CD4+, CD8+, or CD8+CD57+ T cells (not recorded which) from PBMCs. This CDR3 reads CASSQTSGGYTGELFF. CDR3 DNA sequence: TGCGCCAGCAGCCAGACTAGCGGGGGGTACACCGGGGAGCTGTTTTTT.